These T cell receptor beta chains were read from a single sample in a study of preoperative IRX-2 immunotherapy in early breast cancer. TCRdb keeps only in-frame clones here, not all; method: immunoSEQ multiplex PCR. The sample yields roughly 43,000 clones, roughly 95% seen once. The sample consisted of tumor tissue, taken after IRX-2 immunotherapy. The receptors come from a human donor with breast cancer. The CDR3 runs from the conserved cysteine through the conserved F or W. Each record gives: V gene, J gene, clone size, D gene, CDR3 protein, CDR3 DNA. D genes are given only for firm matches. The size field is filled for only some rows; it gives once, few, many or a size class.

v_gene: TRBV28
j_gene: TRBJ1-1
abundance: NA
d_gene: NA
CDR3aa: CASSLWKGLNTEAFF
CDR3nt: TGTGCCAGCAGTTTATGGAAGGGGCTGAACACTGAAGCTTTCTTT

v_gene: TRBV27
j_gene: TRBJ2-1
abundance: once
d_gene: TRBD2
CDR3aa: CASSLRLAEYNEQFF
CDR3nt: TGTGCCAGCAGTTTACGACTAGCGGAGTACAATGAGCAGTTCTTC

v_gene: TRBV10-3
j_gene: TRBJ1-6
abundance: NA
d_gene: TRBD1
CDR3aa: CAITTGADASPLHF
CDR3nt: TGTGCCATTACGACAGGGGCAGATGCTTCACCCCTCCACTTT

v_gene: TRBV5-8
j_gene: TRBJ2-3
abundance: NA
d_gene: TRBD2
CDR3aa: CASSLGSSSGGDTQYF
CDR3nt: TGTGCCAGCAGCTTGGGGTCGTCTTCGGGGGGGGATACGCAGTATTTT

v_gene: TRBV9
j_gene: TRBJ2-3
abundance: NA
d_gene: NA
CDR3aa: CASSVDPTDTQYF
CDR3nt: TGTGCCAGCAGCGTAGACCCCACAGATACGCAGTATTTT

v_gene: TRBV4-1
j_gene: TRBJ2-7
abundance: NA
d_gene: TRBD1
CDR3aa: CASSQGQGAYEQYF
CDR3nt: TGCGCCAGCAGCCAGGGACAGGGGGCCTACGAGCAGTACTTC

v_gene: TRBV7-2
j_gene: TRBJ2-7
abundance: NA
d_gene: TRBD2
CDR3aa: CASSLSSGGYEQYF
CDR3nt: TGTGCCAGCAGCTTATCGAGCGGGGGCTACGAGCAGTACTTC

v_gene: TRBV27
j_gene: TRBJ2-7
abundance: NA
d_gene: NA
CDR3aa: CASSPGSNPGEQYF
CDR3nt: TGTGCCAGCAGTCCCGGGAGTAACCCAGGCGAGCAGTACTTC

v_gene: TRBV7-2
j_gene: TRBJ1-6
abundance: NA
d_gene: TRBD1
CDR3aa: CASTGQGISPLHF
CDR3nt: TGTGCCAGCACGGGACAGGGGATATCACCCCTCCACTTT

v_gene: TRBV11-1
j_gene: TRBJ2-1
abundance: NA
d_gene: TRBD2
CDR3aa: CASSDGGSLDEQFF
CDR3nt: TGTGCCAGCAGCGACGGCGGGAGTCTTGATGAGCAGTTCTTC

v_gene: TRBV6-6
j_gene: TRBJ1-5
abundance: NA
d_gene: NA
CDR3aa: CASSYYPGSNQPQHF
CDR3nt: TGTGCCAGCAGTTACTACCCCGGAAGCAATCAGCCCCAGCATTTT

v_gene: TRBV19
j_gene: TRBJ1-6
abundance: NA
d_gene: NA
CDR3aa: CASTVMGQGGSPLHF
CDR3nt: TGTGCCAGTACGGTAATGGGGCAGGGTGGTTCACCCCTCCACTTT

v_gene: TRBV4-3
j_gene: TRBJ2-1
abundance: NA
d_gene: NA
CDR3aa: CASSLGLRVNEQFF
CDR3nt: TGCGCCAGCAGCCTTGGGCTGAGGGTGAATGAGCAGTTCTTC

v_gene: TRBV5-5
j_gene: TRBJ2-3
abundance: NA
d_gene: TRBD2
CDR3aa: CASSPGLAGGTDTQYF
CDR3nt: TGTGCCAGCAGCCCCGGACTAGCGGGGGGCACAGATACGCAGTATTTT

v_gene: TRBV7-3
j_gene: TRBJ2-3
abundance: NA
d_gene: TRBD1
CDR3aa: CASSLQGSTDTQYF
CDR3nt: TGTGCCAGCAGCCTACAGGGGTCCACAGATACGCAGTATTTT

v_gene: TRBV10-3
j_gene: TRBJ2-3
abundance: NA
d_gene: TRBD2
CDR3aa: CAIRKPLAGDTDTQYF
CDR3nt: TGTGCCATCAGGAAACCCCTAGCGGGAGATACAGATACGCAGTATTTT

v_gene: TRBV15
j_gene: TRBJ2-1
abundance: NA
d_gene: NA
CDR3aa: CATSREQSLQEQFF
CDR3nt: TGTGCCACCAGCAGAGAACAGAGCCTTCAGGAGCAGTTCTTC

v_gene: TRBV9
j_gene: TRBJ2-2
abundance: NA
d_gene: TRBD2
CDR3aa: CASSPRLAGYTGELFF
CDR3nt: TGTGCCAGCAGCCCGAGACTAGCGGGGTACACCGGGGAGCTGTTTTTT

v_gene: TRBV9
j_gene: TRBJ1-3
abundance: NA
d_gene: NA
CDR3aa: CASSLRGFLFSGNTIYF
CDR3nt: TGTGCCAGCAGCCTCCGGGGCTTTCTTTTCTCTGGAAACACCATATATTTT

v_gene: TRBV19
j_gene: TRBJ1-1
abundance: NA
d_gene: NA
CDR3aa: CASRSDFNTEAFF
CDR3nt: TGTGCCAGTAGATCCGACTTCAACACTGAAGCTTTCTTT

v_gene: TRBV19
j_gene: TRBJ2-1
abundance: NA
d_gene: TRBD2
CDR3aa: CASSTTRTSGDLNEQFF
CDR3nt: TGTGCCAGTAGTACCACCCGGACTAGCGGGGATCTCAATGAGCAGTTCTTC

v_gene: TRBV18
j_gene: TRBJ1-1
abundance: NA
d_gene: NA
CDR3aa: CASSLSFGLNTEAFF
CDR3nt: TGTGCCAGCTCACTTTCTTTCGGACTGAACACTGAAGCTTTCTTT

v_gene: TRBV30
j_gene: TRBJ1-5
abundance: once
d_gene: NA
CDR3aa: CAWSATGTQPQHF
CDR3nt: TGTGCCTGGAGCGCCACCGGGACGCAGCCCCAGCATTTT

v_gene: TRBV10-3
j_gene: TRBJ2-5
abundance: NA
d_gene: NA
CDR3aa: CAISTRSEETQYF
CDR3nt: TGTGCCATCAGTACCAGATCTGAAGAGACCCAGTACTTC

v_gene: TRBV18
j_gene: TRBJ2-1
abundance: NA
d_gene: NA
CDR3aa: CASSPGAREQFF
CDR3nt: TGTGCCAGCTCACCAGGCGCCCGGGAGCAGTTCTTC